This T cell receptor (beta chain) comes out of a study of human T cells and chemical hapten exposure. Indicated time point: pre-sensitization, week 0. Treatment specified: therapeutic diphenylcyclopropenone sensitization with weekly scalp DPC. Patches went on only after blood had been drawn each time. Attachment of unique molecular identifiers to individual cDNA molecules was performed in the library. TCRdb analysed the RACE reads with MiXCR anew, one entry per CDR3 protein. Of fewer than 200,000 distinct CDR3 sequences listed, around 30% are singletons. V dropped 1 base and J dropped 4 bases, with 13 bases sitting between them. In germline, CDR1 is SGHTA, CDR2 FQGNSA. This CDR3 contains 15 residues.

The chain couples TRBV7-2 to TRBJ1-1; weak D call: TRBD1 (6 bases). The sequencing used whole blood, collected in connection with sensitization to the hapten diphenylcyclopropenone (DPC). The receptor was derived from a woman in her 30s with alopecia areata. Some clones in this sample may be carry-over from other donors' samples. CDR3 residues: CASSLVAGEGTEAFF. In DNA form, the CDR3 reads TGTGCCAGCAGCTTAGTCGCAGGGGAGGGCACTGAAGCTTTCTTT.